Following are 5 T cell receptor beta chains from one sample sequenced in a study of T cell responses to AZD1222 COVID-19 vaccine. The assay was immunoSEQ multiplex PCR, and TCRdb's table has in-frame clones only and misses some. The table has roughly 90,000 clones, about 89% seen once. The sequenced sample was peripheral blood, obtained on day 0 of MenACWY control vaccination. These receptors originate from an adult in good health.

The chain links TRBV7-9 to TRBJ1-2, with a tentative D call TRBD1 (6 bases). Germline assignment: CDR1 SEHNR and CDR2 FQNEAQ (reference sequence). Trimming shortened V by 2 bases and J by 4 bases, and 11 bases separated the two germline ends. This CDR3 contains 14 residues. The CDR3: CASSLPTGAYGYTF. CDR3 nucleotide sequence: TGTGCCAGCAGCTTACCTACGGGGGCCTATGGCTACACCTTC.

The CDR3: CASSLASGIQSSYEQYF. CDR3 DNA: TGTGCCAGCAGCTTGGCTAGCGGGATCCAGAGCTCCTACGAGCAGTACTTC. The chain has TRBV7-8 and TRBJ2-7, with 9 bases fitting TRBD2. V was clipped by 3 bases and J by 0 bases; unmatched bases: 9. Germline CDR1 reads SGHVS; CDR2 reads FQNEAQ. The CDR3 covers 17 residues.

CDR3 in DNA: TGCGCCAGCAGCCAAGTCAAACAGATCGGTGAAAAACTGTTTTTT. Translated: CASSQVKQIGEKLFF. The gene calls are TRBV4-3 and TRBJ1-4; D not resolved. Germline assignment: CDR1 LGHNA and CDR2 YSLEER. This CDR3 spans 15 amino acids. V gave up 1 base and J gave up 7 bases, with 13 bases separating them.

The J gene is TRBJ2-2, the V gene TRBV18; 8 bases are a match to TRBD2. The CDR3 has 15 residues. Per germline, CDR1 KGHSH and CDR2 LQKENI. V was clipped by 3 bases and J by 4 bases; unmatched bases: 4. The CDR3 region has the DNA TGTGCCAGCTCACCCGCGGGAGGATCCACCGGGGAGCTGTTTTTT. It encodes CASSPAGGSTGELFF.

The CDR3 DNA is TGTGCCAGCAGTGATCGGGAGACCACAGATACGCAGTATTTT. Protein product: CASSDRETTDTQYF. V usage is TRBV6-4 and J usage is TRBJ2-3; TRBD2 is a possible D gene (6 bases). The CDR3 is made up of 14 amino acids. Germline assignment: CDR1 MRHNA and CDR2 SNTAGT. V was shortened by 3 bases and J by 2 bases, with 9 bases between the two germline ends.